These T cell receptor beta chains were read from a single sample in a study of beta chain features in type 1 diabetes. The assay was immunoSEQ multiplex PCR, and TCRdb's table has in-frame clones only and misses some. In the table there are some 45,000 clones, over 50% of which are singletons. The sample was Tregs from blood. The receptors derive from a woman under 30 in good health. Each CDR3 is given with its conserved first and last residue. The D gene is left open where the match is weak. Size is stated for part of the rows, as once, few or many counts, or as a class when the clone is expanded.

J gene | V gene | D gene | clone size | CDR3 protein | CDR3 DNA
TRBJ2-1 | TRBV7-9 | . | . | CASSFVGTSNEQFF | TGTGCCAGCAGCTTCGTCGGGACATCCAATGAGCAGTTCTTC
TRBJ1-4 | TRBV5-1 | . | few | CASSTNPVGTNEKLFF | TGCGCCAGCAGCACGAATCCCGTGGGCACTAATGAAAAACTGTTTTTT
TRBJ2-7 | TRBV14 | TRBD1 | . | CASSRGQGARQYF | TGTGCCAGCAGCCGGGGACAGGGGGCGCGACAGTACTTC
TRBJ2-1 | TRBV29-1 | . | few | CSVGRALSSYNEQFF | TGCAGCGTTGGGAGGGCCCTGAGCTCCTACAATGAGCAGTTCTTC
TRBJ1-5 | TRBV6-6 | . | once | CASREGTGGLQPQHF | TGTGCCAGCAGGGAGGGGACTGGGGGACTTCAGCCCCAGCATTTT
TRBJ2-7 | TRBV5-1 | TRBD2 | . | CASSFPTSGRSRSYEQYF | TGCGCCAGCAGCTTCCCGACTAGCGGGAGATCCCGGTCCTACGAGCAGTACTTC
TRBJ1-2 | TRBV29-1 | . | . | CSLNDRGGYTF | TGCAGCCTGAATGATCGAGGTGGCTACACCTTC
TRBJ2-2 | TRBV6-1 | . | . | CASYRAGAGTGELFF | TGTGCCAGTTACAGGGCGGGAGCGGGCACCGGGGAGCTGTTTTTT
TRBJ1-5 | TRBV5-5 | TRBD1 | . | CASSFQGDQPQHF | TGTGCCAGCAGCTTCCAGGGGGATCAGCCCCAGCATTTT
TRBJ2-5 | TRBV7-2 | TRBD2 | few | CASSLNGGVGETQYF | TGTGCCAGCAGCTTAAACGGGGGGGTGGGAGAGACCCAGTACTTC
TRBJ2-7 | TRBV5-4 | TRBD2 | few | CASSSPLAGGHYEQYF | TGTGCCAGCAGCTCACCACTAGCGGGAGGGCACTACGAGCAGTACTTC
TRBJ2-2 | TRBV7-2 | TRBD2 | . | CASSPGLAGRTGELFF | TGTGCCAGCAGCCCGGGACTAGCGGGTAGAACCGGGGAGCTGTTTTTT
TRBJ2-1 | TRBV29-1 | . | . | CSVEFRRTYNEQFF | TGCAGCGTTGAATTTAGGCGGACCTACAATGAGCAGTTCTTC
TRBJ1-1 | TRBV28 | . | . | CASTLTLRNTEAFF | TGTGCCAGCACCCTAACTCTTCGGAACACTGAAGCTTTCTTT
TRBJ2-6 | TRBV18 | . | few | CASSPPTGAGANVLTF | TGTGCCAGCTCACCCCCGACGGGAGCTGGGGCCAACGTCCTGACTTTC
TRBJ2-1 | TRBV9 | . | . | CASSVDVAGYNEQFF | TGTGCCAGCAGCGTAGATGTAGCCGGGTACAATGAGCAGTTCTTC
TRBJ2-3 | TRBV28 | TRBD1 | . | CASSLSGRAGGSTDTQYF | TGTGCCAGCAGTTTATCGGGTAGGGCAGGGGGCTCCACAGATACGCAGTATTTT
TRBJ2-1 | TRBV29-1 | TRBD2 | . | CSVEAGGTNEQFF | TGCAGCGTTGAAGCGGGGGGGACAAATGAGCAGTTCTTC
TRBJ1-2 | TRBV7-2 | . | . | CASSLASGMIGYTF | TGTGCCAGCAGCTTAGCGTCAGGGATGATTGGCTACACCTTC
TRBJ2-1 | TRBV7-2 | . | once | CASSFGQPSNEQFF | TGTGCCAGCAGCTTCGGACAGCCCTCCAATGAGCAGTTCTTC
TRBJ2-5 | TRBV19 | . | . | CASKDSWGETQYF | TGTGCCAGTAAGGACAGTTGGGGAGAGACCCAGTACTTC
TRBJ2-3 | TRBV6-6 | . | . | CASSYSPGTDTQYF | TGTGCCAGCAGTTACTCCCCGGGCACAGATACGCAGTATTTT
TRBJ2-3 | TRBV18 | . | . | CASSSPLGTDTQYF | TGTGCCAGCTCAAGCCCCCTAGGCACAGATACGCAGTATTTT
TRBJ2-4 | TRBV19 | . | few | CASSIPRDIQYF | TGTGCCAGTAGTATTCCCCGGGACATTCAGTACTTC
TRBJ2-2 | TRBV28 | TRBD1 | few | CASRPPGTGGTGELFF | TGTGCCAGCAGACCACCCGGGACAGGGGGCACCGGGGAGCTGTTTTTT
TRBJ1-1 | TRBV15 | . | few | CATSRSSEFEAFF | TGTGCCACCAGCAGATCAAGTGAGTTTGAAGCTTTCTTT
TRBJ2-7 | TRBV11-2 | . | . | CASSSVPPGGRWTYEQYF | TGTGCCAGCAGCTCAGTCCCCCCTGGCGGCCGTTGGACCTACGAGCAGTACTTC
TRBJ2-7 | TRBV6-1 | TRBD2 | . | CASKLGGTTYEQYF | TGTGCCAGCAAGCTGGGCGGGACTACCTACGAGCAGTACTTC
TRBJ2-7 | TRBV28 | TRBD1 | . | CASRSTGLEQYF | TGTGCCAGCAGGTCGACAGGGCTCGAGCAGTACTTC
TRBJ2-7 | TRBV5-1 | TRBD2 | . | CASRGPGLAGVGDSYEQYF | TGCGCCAGCAGAGGTCCGGGACTAGCGGGAGTAGGGGACTCCTACGAGCAGTACTTC
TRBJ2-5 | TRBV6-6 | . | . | CASNRALQETQYF | TGTGCCAGCAACAGGGCTTTACAAGAGACCCAGTACTTC
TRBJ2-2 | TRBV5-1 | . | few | CASSYRLAANTGELFF | TGCGCCAGCAGCTATCGACTTGCGGCGAACACCGGGGAGCTGTTTTTT
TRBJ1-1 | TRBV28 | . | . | CASSPSPVTEAFF | TGTGCCAGCAGCCCATCACCGGTCACTGAAGCTTTCTTT
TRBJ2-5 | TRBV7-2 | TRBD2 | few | CASSLSGSRETQYF | TGTGCCAGCAGCTTAAGCGGGAGTAGGGAGACCCAGTACTTC
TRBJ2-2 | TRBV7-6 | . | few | CASSLAPGQNTGELFF | TGTGCCAGCAGCTTAGCCCCTGGACAGAACACCGGGGAGCTGTTTTTT
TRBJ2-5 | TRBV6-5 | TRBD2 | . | CASSYGLAGAETQYF | TGTGCCAGCAGTTACGGACTAGCGGGGGCGGAGACCCAGTACTTC
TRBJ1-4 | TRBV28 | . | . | CASNDGGRGGKLFF | TGTGCCAGTAATGATGGGGGACGGGGAGGAAAACTGTTTTTT
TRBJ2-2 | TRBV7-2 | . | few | CASSSPQYTGELFF | TGTGCCAGCAGCTCCCCACAGTACACCGGGGAGCTGTTTTTT